The 20 T cell receptor beta chains in this list originate from one sample, sequenced in a study of shared clonotypes between healthy human individuals. Profiled with immunoSEQ multiplex PCR; TCRdb holds only in-frame clones, not every one. This sample has approximately 530,000 clones, with approximately 94% found just once. Source material: naive CD4+ T cells sorted from blood. The subset: CD45RA+ positively selected. These receptors all stem from a woman aged 25 to 39 in good health.

This clone appeared once. The chain has TRBV7-9 and TRBJ2-7, with no clear D. V was shortened by 3 bases and J by 4 bases, with 7 bases between the two germline ends. This CDR3 contains 12 residues. Germline assignment: CDR1 SEHNR and CDR2 FQNEAQ (reference sequence). The CDR3 DNA reads as TGTGCCAGCAGCTTTTCCAAATACGAGCAGTACTTC. Its translation: CASSFSKYEQYF.

This chain connects TRBV5-1 to TRBJ2-1, with D possibly matching TRBD2 (5 bases). Trimming removed 5 bases at V and 0 bases at J, with 12 bases between. Germline V gene data show CDR1 as SGHRS and CDR2 as YFSETQ. CDR3 length equals 15 residues. The CDR3 loop is CASRQSGDSYNEQFF. CDR3 nucleotide sequence: TGCGCCAGCAGACAGTCCGGGGACTCCTACAATGAGCAGTTCTTC.

The V and J genes are TRBV19 and TRBJ2-2; D gene ambiguous. The CDR3 length is 13 residues. V dropped 9 bases and J dropped 5 bases, with 13 bases sitting between them. Germline CDR1 and CDR2: LNHDA and SQIVND (reference sequence). The CDR3 spells CASREAWTGELFF. CDR3 bases: TGTGCCAGCAGAGAGGCGTGGACCGGGGAGCTGTTTTTT.

The V gene is TRBV28, the J gene TRBJ2-3, with D perhaps TRBD2 (6 bases). CDR3 length equals 14 residues. V lost 4 bases to trimming and J lost 7 bases, with 15 bases between them. The germline CDR1 and CDR2 sequences are MDHEN and SYDVKM. The DNA for the CDR3 is TGTGCCAGCAGTTACTTCAGCGGGCGGAATACGCAGTATTTT. Its translation is CASSYFSGRNTQYF.

The chain links TRBV30 to TRBJ2-5; D remains unclear. From germline, CDR1 is GTSNPN and CDR2 SVGIG (reference sequence). The length of the CDR3 is 14 residues. The V gene lost 0 bases and the J gene lost 1 base, with 9 bases spanning the gap. The CDR3 loop is CAWSVSFFQETQYF. The CDR3 DNA reads as TGTGCCTGGAGTGTCTCCTTTTTCCAAGAGACCCAGTACTTC.

The CDR3 bases are TGTGCCAGTAGTGACGCCGGGACTAACTATGGCTACACCTTC. The encoded protein is CASSDAGTNYGYTF. The rearrangement links TRBV19 to TRBJ1-2, with D unclear. The V and J ends lost 5 bases and 0 bases respectively, with 10 bases between them. Germline CDR1 LNHDA, CDR2 SQIVND (reference sequence). The CDR3 has 14 amino acids.

The chain joins TRBV6-1 to TRBJ2-1; TRBD1 or TRBD2 may be the D gene (6 bases each). The CDR3 sequence is 13 residues long. Trimming took 1 base from V and 16 from J, leaving 17 bases between them. The germline V gene encodes CDR1 MNHNS and CDR2 SASEGT. This chain's CDR3 is CASSEVWGARCFF. CDR3 DNA: TGTGCCAGCAGTGAAGTCTGGGGGGCCCGCTGCTTCTTC.

This chain uses TRBV7-8 with TRBJ1-3, with TRBD1 matching over 8 bases. The CDR3 runs to 15 residues. Germline loops: CDR1 SGHVS, CDR2 FQNEAQ. Germline trimming cut 5 bases from V and 2 bases from J; bases unmatched to any gene: 5. CDR3 nucleotide sequence: TGTGCCAGCAGCCGAGGACAGGGCCCTGGAAACACCATATATTTT. Translating it yields CASSRGQGPGNTIYF. Filled out from reference TRBV7-8 and TRBJ1-3, the complete variable domain reads GAGVSQSPRYKVAKRGQDVALRCDPISGHVSLFWYQQALGQGPEFLTYFQNEAQLDKSGLPSDRFFAERPEGSVSTLKIQRTQQEDSAVYLCASSRGQGPGNTIYFGEGSWLTVV.

The chain carries TRBV19 and TRBJ2-1; 11 bases agree with TRBD2. The CDR3 totals 16 residues. The ends lost 1 base at V and 10 bases at J; junction bases unmatched: 9. CDR1 is LNHDA, CDR2 SQIVND, per germline (reference sequence). The CDR3 reads CASSIAAGTSGMEQFF. The CDR3 DNA follows: TGTGCCAGTAGTATAGCGGCGGGGACTAGCGGAATGGAGCAGTTCTTC.

The rearrangement uses TRBV2 and TRBJ2-7; either TRBD1 or TRBD2 may supply D (5 bases each). From germline, CDR1 is SNHLY and CDR2 FYNNEI. Trimming removed 3 bases at V and 2 bases at J, with 11 bases between. This CDR3 has 14 residues. CDR3 coding DNA: TGTGCCAGCAGTGATAGCCAGGGACCCTACGAGCAGTACTTC. As protein: CASSDSQGPYEQYF.

The chain is built from TRBV15 and TRBJ2-1; a weak D match, TRBD2 (6 bases). The CDR3 is made up of 17 amino acids. The V and J ends lost 0 bases and 2 bases respectively, with 14 bases between them. CDR1 is LNHNV, CDR2 YYDKDF, per germline (reference sequence). The CDR3 is CATSREWREHPYNEQFF. In nucleotides, the CDR3 is TGTGCCACCAGCAGAGAGTGGAGGGAGCACCCCTACAATGAGCAGTTCTTC.

The chain has TRBV27 and TRBJ1-5; no definite D call. The CDR3 extends over 14 amino acids. Trimming cost V 2 bases and J 9 bases, with 14 bases left between them. Germline CDR1 reads MNHEY; CDR2 reads SMNVEV (reference sequence). CDR3 in DNA: TGTGCCAGCAGTTTAACCCGAAAAACATTGCCCCAGCATTTT. Amino acids: CASSLTRKTLPQHF.

The CDR3 here is CASSEAGAVGKLFF. In DNA, the CDR3 is TGTGCCAGCAGTGAAGCGGGAGCCGTCGGAAAACTGTTTTTT. The gene calls are TRBV6-1 and TRBJ1-4; D gene ambiguous. Trimming stripped 0 bases from V and 10 bases from J, with 12 bases between. Germline V gives CDR1 MNHNS, CDR2 SASEGT. The CDR3 loop spans 14 amino acids.

This clone was found once. The rearrangement joins TRBV10-3 to TRBJ2-7; 15 bases are shared with TRBD2. V lost 3 bases and J lost 6; bases outside the gene matches: 9. Germline V CDR1 and CDR2: ENHRY, SYGVKD. The CDR3 contains 17 residues. The CDR3 here is CAISDPSGLAGGPEQYF. DNA of the CDR3: TGTGCCATCAGTGACCCCTCGGGACTAGCGGGAGGTCCCGAGCAGTACTTC.

This clone was observed a single time. This chain joins TRBV4-1 and TRBJ2-5; D gene ambiguous. Germline V gene sequence: CDR1 MGHRA, CDR2 YSYEKL. CDR3 length equals 13 residues. V lost 2 bases and J lost 7, with 11 bases in between. Here the CDR3 DNA reads TGCGCCAGCAGCCAACTGGGGTCGGGGACCCAGTACTTC. Protein: CASSQLGSGTQYF.

The chain joins TRBV7-9 to TRBJ2-1; 8 bases match TRBD2. The CDR3 is 16 amino acids. Germline lookup yields CDR1 SEHNR and CDR2 FQNEAQ (reference sequence). V trimming: 1 base; J trimming: 4 bases; junction bases outside the gene matches: 6. The CDR3: CASSLEAGVRYNEQFF. Written as DNA, the CDR3 is TGTGCCAGCAGCTTAGAAGCGGGAGTTCGATACAATGAGCAGTTCTTC.

The chain employs TRBV13 and TRBJ2-5, with 16 bases that match TRBD2. The trim removed 4 bases at V and 1 base at J, leaving 6 bases unmatched. Germline loops: CDR1 PRHDT, CDR2 FYEKMQ (reference sequence). CDR3 length: 18 amino acids. This chain's CDR3 is CASSSGLAGGLIQETQYF. The CDR3 DNA reads TGTGCCAGCAGCTCGGGACTAGCGGGAGGGCTTATCCAAGAGACCCAGTACTTC.

The chain has TRBV5-1 and TRBJ2-2, with D unresolved. The CDR3 loop spans 14 amino acids. Trimming left V 5 bases short and J 6 bases short, with 14 bases between. The germline CDR1 and CDR2 sequences are SGHRS and YFSETQ. The DNA for the CDR3 is TGCGCCAGCAGATGGGGTGGCGGCGCCGGGGAGCTGTTTTTT. It translates to CASRWGGGAGELFF.

This sequence joins TRBV6-5 and TRBJ1-5; maybe TRBD1 (6 bases). Deletions cut 2 bases from V and 7 bases from J, with 12 bases between. There are 14 residues in the CDR3. Germline V lookup: CDR1 MNHEY, CDR2 SVGAGI. CDR3 sequence (DNA): TGTGCCAGCAGTTACGGCAGGGGCCAACAGCCCCAGCATTTT. Protein product: CASSYGRGQQPQHF.

V gene TRBV27 combines with J gene TRBJ2-2; D unresolved. Germline values: CDR1 MNHEY, CDR2 SMNVEV (reference sequence). The CDR3 is 13 residues long. The ends were cut back, 4 bases at V and 4 bases at J, with 7 bases in the middle. CDR3 in DNA: TGTGCCAGCAGTTCCAGCCGCACCGGGGAGCTGTTTTTT. This gives the protein CASSSSRTGELFF.